These 6 T cell receptor beta chains came from one sample sequenced in a study of blood T cell repertoires in COVID-19. The table came from immunoSEQ multiplex PCR; TCRdb's copy has only in-frame clones and leaves some out. Of around 200,000 clones in the sample, less than 90% were seen once. The sample comprised peripheral blood. Every receptor here comes from a man between 35 and 55 years old with acute or convalescent COVID-19.

J is TRBJ2-7 and V is TRBV7-2, with TRBD1 matching 10 bases. This CDR3 has 17 amino acids. Germline CDR1 SGHTA, CDR2 FQGNSA. V lost 5 bases to trimming and J lost 0 bases; unmatched junction nucleotides: 10. The CDR3 reads CASSRQGGQGSSYEQYF. The CDR3 DNA is TGTGCCAGCAGCCGCCAAGGGGGACAGGGGTCCTCCTACGAGCAGTACTTC.

The V and J genes are TRBV7-3 and TRBJ2-2; TRBD2 is a possible D gene (5 bases). Trimming removed 5 bases from V and 6 bases from J, with 22 bases in between. CDR1 and CDR2 from the germline V gene are SGHTA and FQGTGA. The CDR3 runs 17 residues. The CDR3 region has the DNA TGTGCCAGCAGCCCCTTGGGGTTCGGGGAAAAGTCCGGGGAGCTGTTTTTT. It translates to CASSPLGFGEKSGELFF.

The genes are TRBV24-1 and TRBJ2-6, with D possibly being TRBD2 (6 bases). V gave up 9 bases and J gave up 0 bases, with 11 bases separating them. CDR3 length: 15 amino acids. Germline CDR1 KGHDR, CDR2 SFDVKD. The CDR3 protein is CATLDGSSGANVLTF. In nucleotides, the CDR3 is TGTGCCACCCTCGACGGGAGCTCTGGGGCCAACGTCCTGACTTTC.

The chain carries TRBV6-2 or TRBV6-3 and TRBJ2-4; tentatively, D is TRBD1 (6 bases). Looked up from germline, CDR1 is MNHEY and CDR2 is SVGEGT. The CDR3 loop spans 18 amino acids. V lost 6 bases and J 1 base, leaving 22 bases between the germline ends. CDR3 sequence reads: CASSPPLSTGWAKNIQYF. CDR3 nucleotide sequence: TGTGCCAGCAGCCCCCCCCTCTCAACAGGGTGGGCCAAAAACATTCAGTACTTC.

Points on this clone: The sample contains more than one DNA sequence encoding this CDR3. This rearrangement joins TRBV30 to TRBJ2-5; D unclear. The germline V gene has CDR1 GTSNPN and CDR2 SVGIG (reference sequence). Trimming removed 2 bases from V and 4 bases from J, with 8 bases in between. This CDR3 comprises 12 residues. The CDR3 coding sequence is TGTGCCTGGAGTCCTAGTAGAGAGACCCAGTACTTC. It codes for CAWSPSRETQYF.

V gene TRBV2 combines with J gene TRBJ1-4, with TRBD1 matching over 7 bases. With V trimmed by 5 bases and J by 3 bases, 6 bases remained unmatched. The CDR3 loop spans 15 amino acids. Germline values: CDR1 SNHLY, CDR2 FYNNEI. The CDR3 sequence: CASSYTGDPNEKLFF. The CDR3, as DNA: TGTGCCAGCAGTTACACAGGGGATCCTAATGAAAAACTGTTTTTT. Filled out from reference TRBV2 and TRBJ1-4, the complete variable domain reads EPEVTQTPSHQVTQMGQEVILRCVPISNHLYFYWYRQILGQKVEFLVSFYNNEISEKSEIFDDQFSVERPDGSNFTLKIRSTKLEDSAMYFCASSYTGDPNEKLFFGSGTQLSVL.